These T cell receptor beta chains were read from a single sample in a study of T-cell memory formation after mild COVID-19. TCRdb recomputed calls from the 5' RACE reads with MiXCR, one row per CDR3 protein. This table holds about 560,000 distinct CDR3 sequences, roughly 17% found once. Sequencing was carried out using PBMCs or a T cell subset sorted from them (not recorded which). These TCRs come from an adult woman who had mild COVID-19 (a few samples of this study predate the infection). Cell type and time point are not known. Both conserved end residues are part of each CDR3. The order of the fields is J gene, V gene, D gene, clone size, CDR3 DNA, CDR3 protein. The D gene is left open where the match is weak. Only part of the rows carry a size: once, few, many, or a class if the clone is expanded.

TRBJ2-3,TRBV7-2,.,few,TGTGCCAGCAGCTTGCTCTGGGGCACAGATACGCAGTATTTT,CASSLLWGTDTQYF
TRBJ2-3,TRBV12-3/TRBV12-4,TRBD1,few,TGTGCCAGCAGTTCACGGGACAGGGGCCTACCGACGGATACGCAGTATTTT,CASSSRDRGLPTDTQYF
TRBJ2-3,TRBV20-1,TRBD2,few,TGCAGTGCTAGAGAGGTGTGGCGGGAGTTCACAGATACGCAGTATTTT,CSAREVWREFTDTQYF
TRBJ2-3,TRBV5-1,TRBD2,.,TGCGCCAGCAGGGGACTAGCGGGAGGATCAGATACGCAGTATTTT,CASRGLAGGSDTQYF
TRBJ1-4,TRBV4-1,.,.,TGCGCCAGCAGCCAAGATGCCGTGGGGGAAAAACTGTTTTTT,CASSQDAVGEKLFF
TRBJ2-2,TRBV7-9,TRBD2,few,TGTGCCAGCAGCTCTGAAAAGGGACTAGCGGGGGCGGAGAGCACCGGGGAGCTGTTTTTT,CASSSEKGLAGAESTGELFF
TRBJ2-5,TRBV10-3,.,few,TGTGCCACCCTTGGGACGGGGCAAGAGACCCAGTACTTC,CATLGTGQETQYF
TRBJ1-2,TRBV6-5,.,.,TGTGCCAGCAGTTACAGGGGTGGGAACTATGGCTACACCTTC,CASSYRGGNYGYTF
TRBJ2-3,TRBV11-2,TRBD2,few,TGTGCCAGCGTCGGACTAGCGGGACCCACAGATACGCAGTATTTT,CASVGLAGPTDTQYF
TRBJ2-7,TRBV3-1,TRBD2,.,TGTGCCAGCAGCCTCCCAGGACTAGCGGGGGGTCCGTCCTACGAGCAGTACTTC,CASSLPGLAGGPSYEQYF
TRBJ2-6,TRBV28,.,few,TGTGCCAGCAGCATCTTAGGGGGGGCTGGGGCCAACGTCCTGACTTTC,CASSILGGAGANVLTF
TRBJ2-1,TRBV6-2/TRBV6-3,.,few,TGTGCCAGCAGTTCCGGGACGCGCTCCTACAATGAGCAGTTCTTC,CASSSGTRSYNEQFF
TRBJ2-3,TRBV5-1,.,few,TGCGCCAGCTGTCGACAGACGCACGCAGATACGCAGTATTTT,CASCRQTHADTQYF
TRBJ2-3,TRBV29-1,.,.,TGCAGCGTTGCGGGGGACCAAACTAGCACAGATACGCAGTATTTT,CSVAGDQTSTDTQYF
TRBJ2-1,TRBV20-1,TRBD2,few,TGCAGTGCTAGAGTGCGGGGGGGCTCCTACAATGAGCAGTTCTTC,CSARVRGGSYNEQFF
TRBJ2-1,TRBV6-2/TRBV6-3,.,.,TGTGCCAGCAGTCGAACAGGACACAATGAGCAGTTCTTC,CASSRTGHNEQFF
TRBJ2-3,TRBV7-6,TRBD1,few,TGTGCCAGCAGCGTACCGGGACAGGGGGTTTCTAGCACAGATACGCAGTATTTT,CASSVPGQGVSSTDTQYF
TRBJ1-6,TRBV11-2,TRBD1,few,TGTGCCAGCAGACTAAATTATGACAGGGGGGTAGATTCACCCCTCCACTTT,CASRLNYDRGVDSPLHF
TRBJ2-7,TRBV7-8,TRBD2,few,TGTGCCAGCAGCTGGGATGGGGCTAGCGGGAGCCAGGTCTACGAGCAGTACTTC,CASSWDGASGSQVYEQYF
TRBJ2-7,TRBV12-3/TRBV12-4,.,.,TGTGCCAGCAGTTCCCCGGGACTTCTGCTCTACGAGCAGTACTTC,CASSSPGLLLYEQYF
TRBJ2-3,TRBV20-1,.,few,TGCAGTGCTAGAGCCGGGTTGCAGCGGAGAATCACAGATACGCAGTATTTT,CSARAGLQRRITDTQYF
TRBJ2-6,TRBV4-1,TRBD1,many,TGCGCCAGCAGCCAAGGACAGGGGGCAAGTGGGGCCAACGTCCTGACTTTC,CASSQGQGASGANVLTF
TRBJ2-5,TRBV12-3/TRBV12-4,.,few,TGTGCCAGCAGTGGCGGACTGGTCCAAGAGACCCAGTACTTC,CASSGGLVQETQYF
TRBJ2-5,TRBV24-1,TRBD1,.,TGTGCCACCAGTGATACAGGGGTGGAGACCCAGTACTTC,CATSDTGVETQYF
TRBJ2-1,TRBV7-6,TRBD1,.,TGTGCCAGCAGGCAATTTCCGGGACAGATATACAATGAGCAGTTCTTC,CASRQFPGQIYNEQFF
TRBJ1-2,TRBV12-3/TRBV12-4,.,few,TGTGCCAGCAGTCCTAACCGGGACACGTCTGGCTACACCTTC,CASSPNRDTSGYTF
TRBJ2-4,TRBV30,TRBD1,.,TGTGCCGTAAACAGGGGGCAAGCCAAAAACATTCAGTACTTC,CAVNRGQAKNIQYF
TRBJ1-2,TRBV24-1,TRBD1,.,TGTGCCACCAGTGATGGCTCCGGGACAGGGGGACTGGATGGCTACACCTTC,CATSDGSGTGGLDGYTF
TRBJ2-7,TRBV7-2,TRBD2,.,TGTGCCAGCAGCTCCGGAGCGGGAGGGCCGAGGGAGCAGTACTTC,CASSSGAGGPREQYF
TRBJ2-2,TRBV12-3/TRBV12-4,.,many,TGTGCCAGCAGTTTAAAGGACACCGGGGAGCTGTTTTTT,CASSLKDTGELFF
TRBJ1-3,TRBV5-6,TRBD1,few,TGTGCCAGCAGCTTGAGGGGGACAGCTGGAAACACCATATATTTT,CASSLRGTAGNTIYF
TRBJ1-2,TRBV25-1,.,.,TGTGCCAGCAGTGAGACAGCCGCAGGGGCCCGAAACTATGGCTACACCTTC,CASSETAAGARNYGYTF
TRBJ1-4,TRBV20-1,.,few,TGCAGTGCTACCCAAGGGTGGGGCAATGAAAAACTGTTTTTT,CSATQGWGNEKLFF
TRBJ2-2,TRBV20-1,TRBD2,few,TGCAGTGCTAGAGATCTACGGGCGGGGGGCCTCACCGGGGAGCTGTTTTTT,CSARDLRAGGLTGELFF
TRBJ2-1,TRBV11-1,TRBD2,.,TGTGCCAGCAGCTTCTGGGAGGGCGGAAATGAGCAGTTCTTC,CASSFWEGGNEQFF
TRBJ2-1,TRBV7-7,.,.,TGTGCTAGCAGCTCAGGACGGTTTTTCGACAATGAGCAGTTCTTC,CASSSGRFFDNEQFF
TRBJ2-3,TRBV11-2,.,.,TGTGCCAGCAGCTTAATCCGGGGGAATACGCAGTATTTT,CASSLIRGNTQYF
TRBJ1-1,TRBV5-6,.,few,TGTGCCAGCAGCGGGTTGTGGATGAACACTGAAGCTTTCTTT,CASSGLWMNTEAFF
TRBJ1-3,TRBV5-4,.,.,TGTGCCAGCAGCTTGGATCCCGACCCCTCTGGAAACACCATATATTTT,CASSLDPDPSGNTIYF
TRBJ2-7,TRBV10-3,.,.,TGTGCCATCAGGCAAGGGGGTGAGGTTAAGTACTTC,CAIRQGGEVKYF